Listed here are 18 T cell receptor beta chains from one sample, sequenced in a study of patients and donors after allogeneic stem cell transplantation. In TCRdb, the RT-PCR reads were re-called with MiXCR into one record per CDR3 protein. Seen here are roughly 140,000 distinct CDR3 sequences, about a third observed once, and the top ten hold about 50%. The specimen sequenced was blood, either unsorted or a sorted T cell fraction (not recorded which). The receptors derive from a human donor who was either an allogeneic HSCT recipient or a stem cell or donor lymphocyte infusion donor (not recorded which). It is not recorded whose cells these are; they may come from a transplant donor.

The V call is TRBV5-6, the J call TRBJ1-1; D ambiguous. The germline V gene encodes CDR1 SGHDT and CDR2 YYEEEE. V was trimmed by 2 bases and J by 5 bases, leaving 13 bases between them. The CDR3 extends over 14 amino acids. CDR3 bases: TGTGCCAGCAGCTTCGAATTGGTGATGACTGAAGCTTTCTTT. Its protein is CASSFELVMTEAFF.

The chain employs TRBV6-5 and TRBJ2-1; 9 bases are shared with TRBD1. Trimming removed 2 bases from V and 6 bases from J; junction bases left unmatched: 2. Germline-derived CDR1 and CDR2 are MNHEY and SVGAGI. This CDR3 contains 14 residues. This chain's CDR3 is CASSYTTGGNEQFF. The CDR3 nucleotides are TGTGCCAGCAGTTACACGACAGGGGGCAATGAGCAGTTCTTC.

This chain uses TRBV7-9 with TRBJ1-2; no definite D call. The CDR3 loop spans 12 amino acids. V lost 3 bases, J lost 8 bases, and 10 bases lay in between. Germline CDR1 and CDR2: SEHNR and FQNEAQ (reference sequence). The CDR3 DNA reads as TGTGCCAGCAGCTTTTGGGAGGGCGGCTACACCTTC. This sequence encodes CASSFWEGGYTF.

The gene calls are TRBV6-6 and TRBJ2-3; no definite D call. Trimming shortened V by 6 bases and J by 4 bases, and 17 bases separated the two germline ends. The CDR3 consists of 15 residues. Germline CDR1 and CDR2: MNHNY and SVGAGI (reference sequence). CDR3 in DNA: TGTGCCAGCAGCCAATCGGGCTACGAACCAGATACGCAGTATTTT. Its translation: CASSQSGYEPDTQYF.

This sequence joins TRBV29-1 and TRBJ1-2, with no clear D. The CDR3 is made up of 12 amino acids. The germline V gene encodes CDR1 SQVTM and CDR2 ANQGSEA. V was pared by 7 bases and J by 4 bases, with 13 bases between. Here the CDR3 DNA reads TGCAGCGCCCAGGTGGGCGCCTATGGCTACACCTTC. It codes for CSAQVGAYGYTF.

In this sample, this clonotype turned up once. J is TRBJ2-7 and V is TRBV19; 7 bases are a match to TRBD2. The length of the CDR3 is 15 residues. With V trimmed by 1 base and J by 3 bases, 6 bases remained unmatched. CDR1 and CDR2 from the germline V gene are LNHDA and SQIVND (reference sequence). This chain's CDR3 is CASSIAAAGDYEQYF. The CDR3 DNA is TGTGCCAGTAGTATAGCAGCTGCGGGGGACTACGAGCAGTACTTC.

This clonotype came up a few times. J is TRBJ2-1 and V is TRBV7-2; D possibly uses TRBD1 or TRBD2 (5 bases each). The germline V and J ends were trimmed by 5 bases and 2 bases, with 16 bases remaining between them. Germline V lookup: CDR1 SGHTA, CDR2 FQGNSA. This CDR3 is built from 16 residues. The CDR3: CASSPRGVMTYNEQFF. CDR3 DNA sequence: TGTGCCAGCAGCCCCCGAGGGGTGATGACCTACAATGAGCAGTTCTTC.

This clonotype appeared many times. The V and J genes are TRBV29-1 and TRBJ1-2; weak D call: TRBD1 (5 bases). Per the germline V gene, CDR1 is SQVTM and CDR2 is ANQGSEA. With 7 bases removed from V and 1 base from J, the gap between germline ends came to 10 bases. The CDR3 loop spans 12 amino acids. The DNA for the CDR3 is TGCAGCGGCGGGACGGTTAACTATGGCTACACCTTC. Translation gives CSGGTVNYGYTF.

The chain employs TRBV15 and TRBJ1-6; unclear D gene. The germline V gene has CDR1 LNHNV and CDR2 YYDKDF (reference sequence). This CDR3 is built from 14 residues. The ends were cut back, 5 bases at V and 4 bases at J, with 9 bases in the middle. The CDR3 DNA reads TGTGCCACCAGCGCCCCGGTTTATAATTCACCCCTCCACTTT. Protein sequence: CATSAPVYNSPLHF.

Ten or more counts support this clonotype. The chain recombines TRBV9 with TRBJ1-1, with D uncertain. V gave up 0 bases and J gave up 1 base, with 7 bases separating them. CDR3 length: 14 residues. Germline V CDR1 and CDR2: SGDLS, YYNGEE. CDR3: CASSVANANTEAFF. Written as DNA, the CDR3 is TGTGCCAGCAGCGTAGCTAACGCGAACACTGAAGCTTTCTTT.

This clonotype appeared a few times. The rearrangement uses TRBV28 and TRBJ1-1; no clear D gene. CDR1 MDHEN and CDR2 SYDVKM come from the germline V gene. Trimming pared 6 bases from V and 7 bases from J, leaving 15 bases between. The CDR3 contains 13 residues. The DNA for the CDR3 is TGTGCCAGCAGCCGCGCAACCCCAAGTGAAGCTTTCTTT. Protein: CASSRATPSEAFF.

The sample holds a few counts of this clonotype. The V gene is TRBV3-1, the J gene TRBJ1-2; D is ambiguous. Trimming stripped 1 base from V and 0 bases from J, with 3 bases between. The CDR3 sequence is 13 residues long. Germline CDR1 and CDR2: LGHDT and YNNKEL (reference sequence). The CDR3 region is CASSQGTNYGYTF. In DNA form, the CDR3 reads TGTGCCAGCAGCCAAGGGACTAACTATGGCTACACCTTC.

The chain employs TRBV5-1 and TRBJ2-3, with 10 bases lining up with TRBD2. The J segment lost 3 bases and the V segment lost 5 bases, leaving 3 bases of the junction unmatched. CDR1 is SGHRS and CDR2 is YFSETQ in the germline V gene. The CDR3 loop spans 14 amino acids. The CDR3 bases are TGCGCCAGCAGAGAACTAGCGGGGACAGATACGCAGTATTTT. This encodes CASRELAGTDTQYF.

V and J are TRBV12-3 or TRBV12-4 and TRBJ2-7; D is perhaps TRBD1 (5 bases). V was cut by 7 bases and J by 2 bases, with 15 bases left in between. The CDR3 has 14 residues. In DNA, the CDR3 is TGTGCCAGCACCCCTGGTAGGGGAACCTACGAGCAGTACTTC. It translates to CASTPGRGTYEQYF.

This clonotype was observed many times. The gene calls are TRBV4-3 and TRBJ1-1, with D unresolved. Germline V gene sequence: CDR1 LGHNA, CDR2 YSLEER. This CDR3 is 14 amino acids long. V lost 1 base and J 0 bases, leaving 6 bases between the germline ends. CDR3: CASSQGLLNTEAFF. The CDR3 coding sequence is TGCGCCAGCAGCCAAGGACTCCTGAACACTGAAGCTTTCTTT.

The rearrangement joins TRBV6-5 to TRBJ2-3; 8 positions match TRBD2. Per germline, CDR1 MNHEY and CDR2 SVGAGI. After removal of 5 bases from V and 2 bases from J, the junction contained 6 bases not matched to a gene. The CDR3 consists of 15 residues. CDR3 bases: TGTGCCAGCAGTGAAGCGGGGGAGACCACAGATACGCAGTATTTT. Protein product: CASSEAGETTDTQYF.

This clonotype was seen a handful of times. The rearrangement joins TRBV12-3 or TRBV12-4 to TRBJ1-1; D gene unclear. There are 12 residues in the CDR3. The germline V and J ends were trimmed by 5 bases and 3 bases, with 7 bases remaining between them. This CDR3 is CASSLPYTEAFF. Written as DNA, the CDR3 is TGTGCCAGCAGTCTCCCGTACACTGAAGCTTTCTTT.

This chain connects TRBV7-9 to TRBJ1-4; D remains unclear. Germline V CDR1 and CDR2: SEHNR, FQNEAQ (reference sequence). Deletions cut 3 bases from V and 0 bases from J, with 8 bases between. CDR3 length equals 15 residues. The CDR3 reads CASSLDGPTNEKLFF. The CDR3 region has the DNA TGTGCCAGCAGCTTGGATGGCCCAACTAATGAAAAACTGTTTTTT.